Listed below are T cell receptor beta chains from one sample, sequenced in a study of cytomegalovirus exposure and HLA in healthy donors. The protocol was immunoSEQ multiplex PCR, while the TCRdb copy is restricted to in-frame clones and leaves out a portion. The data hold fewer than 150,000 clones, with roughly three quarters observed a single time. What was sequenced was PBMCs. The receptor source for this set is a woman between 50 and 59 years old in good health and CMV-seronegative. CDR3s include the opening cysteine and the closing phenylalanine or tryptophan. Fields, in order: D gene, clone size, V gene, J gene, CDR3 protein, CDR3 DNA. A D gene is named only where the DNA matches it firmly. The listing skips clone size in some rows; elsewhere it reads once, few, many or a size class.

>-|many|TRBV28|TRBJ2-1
CASSALSGSDEQFF
TGTGCCAGCAGTGCCCTAAGCGGGTCGGATGAGCAGTTCTTC
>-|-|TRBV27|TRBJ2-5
CASSSLRGTGETQYF
TGTGCCAGCAGTTCGCTCCGGGGGACGGGAGAGACCCAGTACTTC
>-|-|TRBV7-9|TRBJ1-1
CASSLGGLGTEAFF
TGTGCCAGCAGCTTAGGAGGGTTGGGCACTGAAGCTTTCTTT
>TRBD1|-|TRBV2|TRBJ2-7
CASSRTGLEQYF
TGTGCCAGCAGTAGGACAGGTTTGGAGCAGTACTTC
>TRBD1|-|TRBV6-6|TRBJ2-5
CASRQQGSQETQYF
TGTGCCAGCAGACAACAGGGGTCTCAAGAGACCCAGTACTTC
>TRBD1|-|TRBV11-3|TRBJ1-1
CASSSTTGGTEAFF
TGTGCCAGCAGCTCGACGACAGGGGGAACTGAAGCTTTCTTT
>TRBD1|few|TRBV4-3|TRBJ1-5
CASSLQGGDQPQHF
TGCGCCAGCAGCCTACAGGGGGGGGATCAGCCCCAGCATTTT
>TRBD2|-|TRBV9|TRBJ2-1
CASSASGTSVYNEQFF
TGTGCCAGCAGCGCCTCCGGGACTAGCGTTTACAATGAGCAGTTCTTC
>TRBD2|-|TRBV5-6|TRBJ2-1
CASSLALAGVDEQFF
TGTGCCAGCAGCTTGGCACTAGCGGGGGTGGATGAGCAGTTCTTC
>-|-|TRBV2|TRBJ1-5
CASRSSNQPQHF
TGTGCCAGCCGGAGCAGTAATCAGCCCCAGCATTTT
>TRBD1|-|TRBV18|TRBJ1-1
CASSQDRRENTEAFF
TGTGCCAGCTCACAGGACAGGCGGGAGAACACTGAAGCTTTCTTT
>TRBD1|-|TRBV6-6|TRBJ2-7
CASSYRTGFAAQYF
TGTGCCAGCAGTTACCGGACAGGGTTCGCGGCGCAGTACTTC
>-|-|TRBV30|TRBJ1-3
CAWIQGSGNTIYF
TGTGCCTGGATTCAGGGATCTGGAAACACCATATATTTT
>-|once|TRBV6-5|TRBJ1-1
CASSIDGGTNTEAFF
TGTGCCAGCAGCATCGACGGGGGAACGAACACTGAAGCTTTCTTT
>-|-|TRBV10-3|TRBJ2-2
CAVSGLDDGELFF
TGTGCCGTATCGGGATTGGATGACGGGGAGCTGTTTTTT
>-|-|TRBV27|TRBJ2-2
CASSLGRGYTGELFF
TGTGCCAGCAGTTTAGGCAGGGGATACACCGGGGAGCTGTTTTTT
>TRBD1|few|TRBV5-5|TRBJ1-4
CASSRDRGREKLFF
TGTGCCAGCAGCCGGGACAGGGGGCGCGAAAAACTGTTTTTT
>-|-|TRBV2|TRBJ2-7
CASGGYTYEQYF
TGTGCCAGCGGGGGCTACACCTACGAGCAGTACTTC
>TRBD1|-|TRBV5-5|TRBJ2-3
CASSLGLTGGLTDTQYF
TGTGCCAGCAGCTTGGGACTTACAGGGGGCCTGACAGATACGCAGTATTTT
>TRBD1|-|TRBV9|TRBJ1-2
CASSPTGGAANYGYTF
TGTGCCAGCAGCCCTACAGGGGGCGCAGCTAACTATGGCTACACCTTC
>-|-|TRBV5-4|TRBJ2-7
CASSSEGLGDEQYF
TGTGCCAGCAGCTCCGAGGGCCTCGGCGACGAGCAGTACTTC
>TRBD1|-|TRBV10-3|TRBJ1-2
CASLDRGLHGYTF
TGTGCCAGCCTTGACAGGGGGTTGCACGGCTACACCTTC
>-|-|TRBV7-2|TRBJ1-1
CASSSTREGTEAFF
TGTGCCAGCAGCTCCACCAGGGAGGGCACTGAAGCTTTCTTT
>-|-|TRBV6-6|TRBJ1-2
CASSYRKGTTPEGYTF
TGTGCCAGCAGTTACCGAAAAGGGACAACCCCCGAGGGCTACACCTTC
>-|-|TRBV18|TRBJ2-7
CASSPLTGVTYEQYF
TGTGCCAGCTCACCACTGACGGGTGTAACGTACGAGCAGTACTTC
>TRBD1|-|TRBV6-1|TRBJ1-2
CASSEDRGRLTF
TGTGCCAGCAGTGAGGACAGGGGGCGTCTAACCTTC
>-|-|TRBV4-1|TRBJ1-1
CASSQRAGGGSEAFF
TGCGCCAGCAGCCAAAGGGCGGGGGGGGGAAGTGAAGCTTTCTTT
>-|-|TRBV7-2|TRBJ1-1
CASSLTGKNTEAFF
TGTGCCAGCAGCCTGACGGGGAAAAACACTGAAGCTTTCTTT
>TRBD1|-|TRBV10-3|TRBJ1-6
CAISESPGTGLSPLHF
TGTGCCATCAGTGAGTCGCCTGGGACAGGGCTTTCACCCCTCCACTTT
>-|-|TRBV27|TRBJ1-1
CASSLERNTEAFF
TGTGCCAGCAGTTTGGAGCGGAACACTGAAGCTTTCTTT
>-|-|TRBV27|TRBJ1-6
CASSLFGGERSPLHF
TGTGCCAGCAGTTTATTTGGAGGGGAGCGGTCACCCCTCCACTTT
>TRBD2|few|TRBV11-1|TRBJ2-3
CASSLDGGGGTDTQYF
TGTGCCAGCAGCTTAGACGGCGGGGGGGGCACAGATACGCAGTATTTT
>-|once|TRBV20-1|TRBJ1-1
CSPPRREGAFF
TGCAGTCCGCCACGTCGAGAGGGAGCTTTCTTT
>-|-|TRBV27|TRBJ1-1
CASSSPGVFTEAFF
TGTGCCAGCAGTTCCCCAGGGGTATTCACTGAAGCTTTCTTT
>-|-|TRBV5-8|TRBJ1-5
CASSLLSNQPQHF
TGTGCCAGCAGCTTGCTGAGTAATCAGCCCCAGCATTTT
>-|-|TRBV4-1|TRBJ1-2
CASSQEVSGLYGYTF
TGCGCCAGCAGCCAAGAGGTATCAGGTCTCTATGGCTACACCTTC
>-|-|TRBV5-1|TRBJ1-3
CASSLASEVLSGNTIYF
TGCGCCAGCAGCTTGGCCTCGGAGGTTCTCTCTGGAAACACCATATATTTT
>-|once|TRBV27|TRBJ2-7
CASSAGDHLSGVSYEQYF
TGTGCCAGCAGTGCCGGGGACCACCTCTCAGGGGTCTCCTACGAGCAGTACTTC
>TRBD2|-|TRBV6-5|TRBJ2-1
CASSYVAGVTLEQFF
TGTGCCAGCAGTTACGTTGCGGGGGTTACACTTGAGCAGTTCTTC
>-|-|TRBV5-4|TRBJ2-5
CASSLDRVETQYF
TGTGCCAGCAGCTTGGACAGGGTGGAGACCCAGTACTTC
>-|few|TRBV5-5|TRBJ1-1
CASSQEVGGSYTEAFF
TGTGCCAGCAGCCAAGAGGTGGGAGGGTCGTACACTGAAGCTTTCTTT